This TCR beta chain was found in a study of T-cell reconstitution after alpha-beta-depleted transplantation in children. Study-level points and caveats: Expanded graft clones, several hundred of them, were reportedly the source of alpha-beta T cells about two months after transplant. At one year after transplant, newly produced T cells mostly accounted for T-cell counts and diversity. Several patients had high TCRbeta diversity at day 60; it came from surviving recipient T cells and thymic progenitors.

As regards this clonotype: The antigen remains unidentified.

The library targeted TCRbeta and was prepared with unique molecular identifiers. In TCRdb, the PCR reads were re-called with MiXCR into one record per CDR3 protein. The table has over 200,000 distinct CDR3 sequences, roughly 15% seen once; the top ten hold roughly two fifths. The CDR3 contains 17 residues. CDR1 and CDR2 from the germline V gene are SGHAT and FQNNGV. With 5 bases clipped from V and 6 bases from J, the junction kept 15 bases outside the gene matches. The genes are TRBV11-2 and TRBJ2-1, with 8 bases that match TRBD1. Here the sequenced sample was PBMCs, mostly from graft donor cells, taken 360 days after TCRalphabeta/CD19-depleted stem cell transplant. The TCR was taken from a male patient between 2 and 9 years old who had a stem cell transplant for acute lymphoblastic leukemia, so the T cells may come from the graft donor. The CDR3 coding sequence is TGTGCCAGCAGCCCTGATATACAACAGGACAGGGCCAATGAGCAGTTCTTC. Its protein is CASSPDIQQDRANEQFF.